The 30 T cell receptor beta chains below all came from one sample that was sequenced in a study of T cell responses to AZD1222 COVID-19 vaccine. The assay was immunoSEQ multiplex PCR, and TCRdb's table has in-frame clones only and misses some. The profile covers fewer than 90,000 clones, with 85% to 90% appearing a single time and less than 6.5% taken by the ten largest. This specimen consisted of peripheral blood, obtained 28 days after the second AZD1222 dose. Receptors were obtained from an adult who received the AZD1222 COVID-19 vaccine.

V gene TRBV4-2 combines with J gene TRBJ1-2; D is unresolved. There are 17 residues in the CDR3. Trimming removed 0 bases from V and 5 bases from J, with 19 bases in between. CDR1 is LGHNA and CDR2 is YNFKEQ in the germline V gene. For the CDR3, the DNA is TGTGCCAGCAGCCAAGATAACGAAAGGGCTGGAAGGTATGGCTACACCTTC. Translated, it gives CASSQDNERAGRYGYTF.

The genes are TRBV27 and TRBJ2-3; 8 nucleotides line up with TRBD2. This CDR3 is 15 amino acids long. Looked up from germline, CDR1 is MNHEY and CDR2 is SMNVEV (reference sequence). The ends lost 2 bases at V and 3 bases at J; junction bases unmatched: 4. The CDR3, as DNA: TGTGCCAGCAGTTTACAGCGGGGGAGGACAGATACGCAGTATTTT. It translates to CASSLQRGRTDTQYF.

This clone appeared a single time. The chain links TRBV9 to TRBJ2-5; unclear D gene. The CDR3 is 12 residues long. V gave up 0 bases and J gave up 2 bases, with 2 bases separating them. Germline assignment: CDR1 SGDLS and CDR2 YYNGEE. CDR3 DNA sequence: TGTGCCAGCAGCGTAGGTCAAGAGACCCAGTACTTC. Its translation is CASSVGQETQYF.

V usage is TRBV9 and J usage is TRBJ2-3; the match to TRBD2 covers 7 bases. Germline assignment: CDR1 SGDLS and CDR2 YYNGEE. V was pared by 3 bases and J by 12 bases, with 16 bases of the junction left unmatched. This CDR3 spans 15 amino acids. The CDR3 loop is CASSAPGLVAGDQYF. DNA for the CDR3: TGTGCCAGCAGCGCCCCGGGGTTAGTCGCGGGGGACCAGTATTTT.

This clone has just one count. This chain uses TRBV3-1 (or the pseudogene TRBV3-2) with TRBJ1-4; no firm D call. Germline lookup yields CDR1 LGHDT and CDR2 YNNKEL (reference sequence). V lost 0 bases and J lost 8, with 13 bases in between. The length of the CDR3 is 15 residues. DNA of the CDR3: TGTGCCAGCAGCCAAGAAGCGGTCAAGGGAGAAAAACTGTTTTTT. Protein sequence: CASSQEAVKGEKLFF.

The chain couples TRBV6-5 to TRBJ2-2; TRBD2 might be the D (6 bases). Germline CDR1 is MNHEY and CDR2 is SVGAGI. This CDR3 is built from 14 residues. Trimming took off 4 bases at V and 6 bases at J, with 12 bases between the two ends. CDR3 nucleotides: TGTGCCAGCAGTTTAACACTAGCTGCCGGGGAGCTGTTTTTT. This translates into CASSLTLAAGELFF.

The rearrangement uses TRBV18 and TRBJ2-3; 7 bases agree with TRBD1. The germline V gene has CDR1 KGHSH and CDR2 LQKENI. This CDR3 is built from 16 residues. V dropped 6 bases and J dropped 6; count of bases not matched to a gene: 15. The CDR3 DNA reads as TGTGCCAGCTCCCATCCGGGACAGAGGGCATGGGATACGCAGTATTTT. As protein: CASSHPGQRAWDTQYF.

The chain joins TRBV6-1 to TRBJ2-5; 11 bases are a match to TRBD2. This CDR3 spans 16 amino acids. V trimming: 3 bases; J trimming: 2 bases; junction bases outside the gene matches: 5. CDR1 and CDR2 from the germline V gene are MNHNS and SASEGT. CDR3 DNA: TGTGCCAGCAGTGATTTAGCGGGGGGGCTACAAGAGACCCAGTACTTC. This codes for CASSDLAGGLQETQYF.

CDR3 residues: CASAPGGGNTIYF. As DNA, the CDR3 is TGTGCCAGCGCCCCAGGGGGTGGAAACACCATATATTTT. The rearrangement links TRBV6-6 to TRBJ1-3, with TRBD1 matching 7 bases. CDR3 length equals 13 residues. Germline trimming cut 8 bases from V and 3 bases from J; bases unmatched to any gene: 4. The germline gives CDR1 MNHNY, CDR2 SVGAGI (reference sequence).

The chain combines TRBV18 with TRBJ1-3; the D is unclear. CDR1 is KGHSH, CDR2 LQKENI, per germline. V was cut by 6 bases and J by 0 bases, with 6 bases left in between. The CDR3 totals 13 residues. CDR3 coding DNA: TGTGCCAGCTCGGTTTTCTCTGGAAACACCATATATTTT. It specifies CASSVFSGNTIYF.

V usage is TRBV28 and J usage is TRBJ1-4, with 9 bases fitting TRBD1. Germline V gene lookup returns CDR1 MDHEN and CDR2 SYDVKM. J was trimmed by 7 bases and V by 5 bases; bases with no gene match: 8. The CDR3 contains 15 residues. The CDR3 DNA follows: TGTGCCAGCAGTGACCCGGGACAGGGAGGTGAAAAACTGTTTTTT. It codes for CASSDPGQGGEKLFF.

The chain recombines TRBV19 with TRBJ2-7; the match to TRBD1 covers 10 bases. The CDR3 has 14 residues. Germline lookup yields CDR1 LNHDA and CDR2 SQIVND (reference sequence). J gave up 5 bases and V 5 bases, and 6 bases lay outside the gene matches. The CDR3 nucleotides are TGTGCCAGTAGTCCAGGGACAGGGGCGAACGAGCAGTACTTC. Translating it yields CASSPGTGANEQYF.

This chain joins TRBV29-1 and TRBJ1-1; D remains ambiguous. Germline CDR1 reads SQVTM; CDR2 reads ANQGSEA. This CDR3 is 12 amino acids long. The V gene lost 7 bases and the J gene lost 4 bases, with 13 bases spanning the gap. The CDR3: CSGKDHSTEAFF. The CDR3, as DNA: TGCAGCGGAAAGGATCACTCCACTGAAGCTTTCTTT.

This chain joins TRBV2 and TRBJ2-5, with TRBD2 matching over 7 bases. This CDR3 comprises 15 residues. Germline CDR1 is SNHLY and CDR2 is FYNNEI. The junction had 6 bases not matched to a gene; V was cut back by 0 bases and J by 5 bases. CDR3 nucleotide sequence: TGTGCCAGCAGTGAAGCGGGGAGGGGTCAGGAGACCCAGTACTTC. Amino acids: CASSEAGRGQETQYF.

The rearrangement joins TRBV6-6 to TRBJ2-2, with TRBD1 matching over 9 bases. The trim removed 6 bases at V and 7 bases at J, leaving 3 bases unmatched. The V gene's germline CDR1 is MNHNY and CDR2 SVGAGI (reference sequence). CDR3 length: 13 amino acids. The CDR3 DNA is TGTGCCAGCAGCGGACAGGGGAACGGGGAGCTGTTTTTT. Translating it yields CASSGQGNGELFF.

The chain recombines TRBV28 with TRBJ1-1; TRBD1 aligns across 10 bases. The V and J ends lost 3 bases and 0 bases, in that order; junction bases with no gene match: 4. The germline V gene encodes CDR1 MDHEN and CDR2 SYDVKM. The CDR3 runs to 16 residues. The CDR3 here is CASSFPGQGMNTEAFF. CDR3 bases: TGTGCCAGCAGTTTCCCGGGACAGGGGATGAACACTGAAGCTTTCTTT.

The CDR3 reads CSVVGQAPGQPQHF. In DNA form, the CDR3 reads TGCAGCGTTGTGGGACAGGCACCCGGTCAGCCCCAGCATTTT. The genes are TRBV29-1 and TRBJ1-5, with 8 nucleotides matching TRBD1. Trimming cost V 4 bases and J 6 bases; bases outside gene matches: 8. Looked up from germline, CDR1 is SQVTM and CDR2 is ANQGSEA. The CDR3 contains 14 residues. Using reference TRBV29-1 and TRBJ1-5 for the parts outside the CDR3, the full variable domain is SAVISQKPSRDICQRGTSLTIQCQVDSQVTMMFWYRQQPGQSLTLIATANQGSEATYESGFVIDKFPISRPNLTFSTLTVSNMSPEDSSIYLCSVVGQAPGQPQHFGDGTRLSIL.

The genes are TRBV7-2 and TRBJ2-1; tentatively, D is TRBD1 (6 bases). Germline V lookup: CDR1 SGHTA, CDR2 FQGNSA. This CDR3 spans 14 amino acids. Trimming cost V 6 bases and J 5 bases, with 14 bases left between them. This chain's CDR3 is CASRKRTENNEQFF. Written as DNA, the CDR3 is TGTGCCAGCAGGAAGAGGACAGAAAACAATGAGCAGTTCTTC.

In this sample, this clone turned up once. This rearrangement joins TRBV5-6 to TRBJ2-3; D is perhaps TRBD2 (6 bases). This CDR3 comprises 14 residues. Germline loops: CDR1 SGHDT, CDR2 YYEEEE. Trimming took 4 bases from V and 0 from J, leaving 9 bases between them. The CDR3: CASSQGGSTDTQYF. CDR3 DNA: TGTGCCAGCAGCCAAGGAGGGAGCACAGATACGCAGTATTTT.

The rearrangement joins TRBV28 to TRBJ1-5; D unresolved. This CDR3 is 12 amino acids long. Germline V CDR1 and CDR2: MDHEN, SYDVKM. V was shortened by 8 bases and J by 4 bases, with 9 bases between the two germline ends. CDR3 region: CASVQINQPQHF. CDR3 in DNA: TGTGCCAGCGTACAGATAAATCAGCCCCAGCATTTT.

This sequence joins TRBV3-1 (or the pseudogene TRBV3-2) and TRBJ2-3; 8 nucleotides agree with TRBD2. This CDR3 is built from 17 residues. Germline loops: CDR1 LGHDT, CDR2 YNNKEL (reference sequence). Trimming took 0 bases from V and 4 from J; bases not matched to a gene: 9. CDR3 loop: CASSQEERGGPPDTQYF. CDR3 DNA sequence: TGTGCCAGCAGCCAAGAGGAACGGGGGGGCCCCCCAGATACGCAGTATTTT.

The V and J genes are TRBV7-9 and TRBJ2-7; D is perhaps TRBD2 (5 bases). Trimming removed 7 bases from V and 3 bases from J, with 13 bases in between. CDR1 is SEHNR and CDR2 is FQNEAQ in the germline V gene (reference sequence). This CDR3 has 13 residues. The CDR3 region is CASTPLSGYEQYF. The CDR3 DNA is TGTGCCAGCACCCCCCTGAGCGGCTACGAGCAGTACTTC.

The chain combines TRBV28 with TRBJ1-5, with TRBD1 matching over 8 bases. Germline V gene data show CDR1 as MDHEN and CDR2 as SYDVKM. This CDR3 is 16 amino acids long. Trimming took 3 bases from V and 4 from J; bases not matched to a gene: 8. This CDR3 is CASSFASQGANQPQHF. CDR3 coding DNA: TGTGCCAGCAGTTTTGCGTCGCAGGGGGCGAATCAGCCCCAGCATTTT.

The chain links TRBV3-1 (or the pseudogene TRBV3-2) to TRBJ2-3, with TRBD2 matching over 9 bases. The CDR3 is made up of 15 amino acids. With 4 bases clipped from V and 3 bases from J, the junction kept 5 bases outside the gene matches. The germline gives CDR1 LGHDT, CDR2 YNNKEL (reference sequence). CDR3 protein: CASSPSGVGTDTQYF. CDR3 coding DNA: TGTGCCAGCAGCCCTAGCGGGGTCGGGACAGATACGCAGTATTTT.

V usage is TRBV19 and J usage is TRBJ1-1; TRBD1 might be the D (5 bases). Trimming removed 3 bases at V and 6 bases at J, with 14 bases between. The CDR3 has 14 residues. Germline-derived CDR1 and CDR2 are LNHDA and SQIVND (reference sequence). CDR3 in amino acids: CASSIFGATAEAFF. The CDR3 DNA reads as TGTGCCAGTAGTATTTTCGGTGCGACAGCTGAAGCTTTCTTT.

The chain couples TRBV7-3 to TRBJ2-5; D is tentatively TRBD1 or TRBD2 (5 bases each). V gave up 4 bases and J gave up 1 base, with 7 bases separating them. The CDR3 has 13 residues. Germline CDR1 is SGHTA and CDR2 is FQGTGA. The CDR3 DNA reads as TGTGCCAGCAGCTGGGGGTCCCAAGAGACCCAGTACTTC. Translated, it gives CASSWGSQETQYF. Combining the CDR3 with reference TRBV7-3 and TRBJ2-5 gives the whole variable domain GAGVSQTPSNKVTEKGKYVELRCDPISGHTALYWYRQSLGQGPEFLIYFQGTGAADDSGLPNDRFFAVRPEGSVSTLKIQRTERGDSAVYLCASSWGSQETQYFGPGTRLLVL.

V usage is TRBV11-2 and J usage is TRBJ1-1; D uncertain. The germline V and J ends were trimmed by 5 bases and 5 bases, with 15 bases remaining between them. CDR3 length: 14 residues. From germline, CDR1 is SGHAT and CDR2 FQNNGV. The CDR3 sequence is CASSRGGVLTEAFF. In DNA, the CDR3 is TGTGCCAGCAGCCGAGGAGGAGTGCTGACTGAAGCTTTCTTT.

The chain's CDR3 is CASGGVDGYTF. The DNA of the CDR3 is TGTGCCAGCGGGGGGGTGGATGGCTACACCTTC. The chain employs TRBV28 and TRBJ1-2, with D perhaps matching TRBD1 (5 bases). In germline, CDR1 is MDHEN, CDR2 SYDVKM. V gave up 8 bases and J gave up 6 bases, with 10 bases separating them. This CDR3 spans 11 amino acids.

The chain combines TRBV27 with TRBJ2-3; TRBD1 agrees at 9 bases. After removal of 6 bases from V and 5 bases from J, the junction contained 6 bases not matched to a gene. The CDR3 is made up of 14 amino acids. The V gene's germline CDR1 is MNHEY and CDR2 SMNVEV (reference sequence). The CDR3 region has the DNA TGTGCCAGCAGGGCACAGGGGGCGAGAGATACGCAGTATTTT. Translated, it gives CASRAQGARDTQYF.

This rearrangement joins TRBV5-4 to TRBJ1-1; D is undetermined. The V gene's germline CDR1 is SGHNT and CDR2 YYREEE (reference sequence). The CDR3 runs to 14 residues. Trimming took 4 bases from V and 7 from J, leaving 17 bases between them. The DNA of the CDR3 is TGTGCCAGCAGCGATGGAACGGGAAGGGATGAAGCTTTCTTT. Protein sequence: CASSDGTGRDEAFF.